The following is a T cell receptor (beta chain) sequence with its context. Antigen unknown. The data were obtained in a study of OX40 agonist ivuxolimab in advanced cancers. Broader study findings: Also present in some nonresponders was a low level of normalized T-cell clonal expansion.

V lost 4 bases and J lost 1; bases outside the gene matches: 6. Germline CDR1 SEHNR, CDR2 FQNEAQ (reference sequence). This CDR3 has 16 amino acids. Assay used: immunoSEQ multiplex PCR; TCRdb lists only in-frame clones, some missing. The sample carries 90,000 or so clones, 89% recorded once. This clonotype originated in an adult with an advanced solid tumor such as melanoma, head and neck, liver or kidney cancer. Sequencing used CD4+ or CD8+ T cells sorted from blood, obtained in a trial of the OX40 agonist ivuxolimab. V and J are TRBV7-9 and TRBJ2-1; 8 bases fit TRBD2. This CDR3 is CASSSGLAASYNEQFF. The CDR3 DNA is TGTGCCAGCAGCTCAGGACTAGCTGCATCCTACAATGAGCAGTTCTTC.